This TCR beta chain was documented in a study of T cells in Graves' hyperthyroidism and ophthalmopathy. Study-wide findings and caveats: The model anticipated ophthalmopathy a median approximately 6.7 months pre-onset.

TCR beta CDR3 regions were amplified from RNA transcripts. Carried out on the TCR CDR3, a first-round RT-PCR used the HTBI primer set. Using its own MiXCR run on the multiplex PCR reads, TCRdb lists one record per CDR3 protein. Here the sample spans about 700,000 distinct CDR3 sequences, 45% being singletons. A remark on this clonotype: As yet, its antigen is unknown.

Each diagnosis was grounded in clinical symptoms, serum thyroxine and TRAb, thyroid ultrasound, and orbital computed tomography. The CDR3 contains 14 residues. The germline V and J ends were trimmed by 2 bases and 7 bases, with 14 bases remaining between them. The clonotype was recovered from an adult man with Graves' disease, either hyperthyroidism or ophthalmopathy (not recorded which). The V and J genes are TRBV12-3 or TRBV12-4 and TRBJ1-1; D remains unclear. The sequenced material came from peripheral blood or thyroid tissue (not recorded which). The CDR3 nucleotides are TGTGCCAGCAGTTTAATCGGACGGTCCCGTGAAGCTTTCTTT. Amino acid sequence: CASSLIGRSREAFF.